Presented here are 7 T cell receptor beta chains from one specimen sequenced in a study of vaccination effects on CD4 cells after COVID-19. Antigen-specific CD4+ T cells were expanded (with viral peptide pools) by the ViraFEST assay ahead of sequencing. Once cultured for under 11 days, the cells underwent separation to obtain CD4+ T cells. The repertoire was sequenced with immunoSEQ multiplex PCR; TCRdb's copy has only in-frame clones and lacks some. The repertoire consists of over 50,000 clones, with roughly 76% occurring once and the leading ten covering under 3%. These receptors are not linked to any known antigen. Source: CD4+ T cells from PBMCs cultured with HCoV-229E spike peptides, taken before COVID-19 vaccination. These receptors were collected from a human donor who received a COVID-19 vaccine.

This chain links TRBV27 with TRBJ1-4; possibly TRBD1 for D (5 bases). Germline V gives CDR1 MNHEY, CDR2 SMNVEV (reference sequence). The CDR3 is made up of 14 amino acids. Trimming removed 4 bases at V and 7 bases at J, with 13 bases between. The CDR3, as DNA: TGTGCCAGCAGTTCGCTAGACGGGGGTGAAAAACTGTTTTTT. It specifies CASSSLDGGEKLFF.

Here the CDR3 reads CASSLNRDRTGELFF. In DNA, the CDR3 is TGTGCCAGCAGCCTAAACAGGGATCGCACCGGGGAGCTGTTTTTT. V and J are TRBV7-2 and TRBJ2-2; TRBD1 might be the D (6 bases). CDR1 and CDR2 from the germline V gene are SGHTA and FQGNSA. This CDR3 has 15 amino acids. The germline V and J ends were trimmed by 5 bases and 4 bases, with 14 bases remaining between them.

This clone was detected a few times. This chain links TRBV4-1 with TRBJ2-3; D is possibly TRBD2 (6 bases). The germline gives CDR1 MGHRA, CDR2 YSYEKL. This CDR3 spans 18 amino acids. Trimming removed 0 bases at V and 0 bases at J, with 16 bases between. For the CDR3, the DNA is TGCGCCAGCAGCCAAGAGGTCCCCTACGGGGGTAGCACAGATACGCAGTATTTT. It is translated as CASSQEVPYGGSTDTQYF.

V and J are TRBV12-5 and TRBJ2-1; D may match TRBD1 or TRBD2 (5 bases each). CDR3 length equals 17 residues. The ends were cut back, 1 base at V and 4 bases at J, with 17 bases in the middle. Germline V lookup: CDR1 LGHNT, CDR2 FRNRAP. CDR3 DNA: TGTGCTAGTGGTTTGGCCACCGGGACGGTGAAATACAATGAGCAGTTCTTC. Residues: CASGLATGTVKYNEQFF.

Remarks on this clone: One junction end disagrees with the germline gene, perhaps due to a read error. The chain combines TRBV24-1 with TRBJ2-3, with D unclear. Germline lookup yields CDR1 KGHDR and CDR2 SFDVKD. This CDR3 is built from 13 residues. Written as DNA, the CDR3 is TGTGCCACCAGTGACCCCACCACATATACGCAGTATTTT. It is translated as CATSDPTTYTQYF.

The chain recombines TRBV9 with TRBJ1-2; D is unresolved. V lost 2 bases and J lost 0, with 8 bases in between. The germline V gene encodes CDR1 SGDLS and CDR2 YYNGEE. The CDR3 loop spans 14 amino acids. CDR3 in amino acids: CASSVGQPNYGYTF. The CDR3, as DNA: TGTGCCAGCAGCGTCGGTCAGCCTAACTATGGCTACACCTTC.

The CDR3 sequence is CASSWAAGGPYEQYV. The DNA for the CDR3 is TGCGCCAGCAGCTGGGCGGCGGGGGGGCCCTACGAGCAGTACGTC. The chain joins TRBV5-1 to TRBJ2-7, with TRBD2 matching over 9 bases. Per germline, CDR1 SGHRS and CDR2 YFSETQ. The V gene end was trimmed by 3 bases and the J gene end by 2 bases; junction bases not matched to a gene: 6. CDR3 size: 15 residues.